Presented here are 9 T cell receptor beta chains from one specimen sequenced in a study of technical replicates of blood from a handful of donors. TCRdb's copy holds only in-frame clones and misses some; the assay was immunoSEQ multiplex PCR. Of roughly 72,000 clones in the sample, about 92% are singletons; the top ten hold approximately 0.4%. Sequencing was carried out using T cells isolated from PBMCs. The source of these receptors is a human donor in good health.

The J gene is TRBJ1-2, the V gene TRBV10-3; D remains ambiguous. V was clipped by 1 base and J by 4 bases, with 7 bases between them. CDR1 and CDR2 (germline): ENHRY, SYGVKD. CDR3 length: 13 amino acids. The CDR3 reads CAISEYTIYGYTF. In DNA form, the CDR3 reads TGTGCCATCAGTGAGTACACGATCTATGGCTACACCTTC.

The J gene is TRBJ1-1, the V gene TRBV9; D possibly corresponds to TRBD1 (5 bases). The germline CDR1 and CDR2 sequences are SGDLS and YYNGEE. V was pared by 4 bases and J by 2 bases, with 15 bases between. This CDR3 spans 15 amino acids. Here the CDR3 DNA reads TGTGCCAGCAGCCCGAATCCGGGACTCAACACTGAAGCTTTCTTT. Its protein product is CASSPNPGLNTEAFF. Supplemented by reference TRBV9 and TRBJ1-1, the full variable domain reads DSGVTQTPKHLITATGQRVTLRCSPRSGDLSVYWYQQSLDQGLQFLIQYYNGEERAKGNILERFSAQQFPDLHSELNLSSLELGDSALYFCASSPNPGLNTEAFFGQGTRLTVV.

The chain carries TRBV30 and TRBJ2-7, with 12 bases that match TRBD1. The ends lost 3 bases at V and 7 bases at J; junction bases unmatched: 7. This CDR3 has 14 residues. CDR1 and CDR2 (germline): GTSNPN, SVGIG (reference sequence). The CDR3 nucleotides read TGTGCCTGGAGAACGGGACAGGGGGCTTATGAGCAGTACTTC. Translated: CAWRTGQGAYEQYF.

This chain links TRBV15 with TRBJ1-5; no clear D gene. The ends were cut back, 0 bases at V and 3 bases at J, with 9 bases in the middle. In germline, CDR1 is LNHNV, CDR2 YYDKDF (reference sequence). This CDR3 has 15 residues. In DNA, the CDR3 is TGTGCCACCAGCAGAGATGACGGACTCAATCAGCCCCAGCATTTT. This encodes CATSRDDGLNQPQHF.

This rearrangement joins TRBV9 to TRBJ2-7, with 10 bases that match TRBD2. J lost 4 bases, V lost 3 bases, and 4 bases had no gene match. This CDR3 has 14 amino acids. The V gene's germline CDR1 is SGDLS and CDR2 YYNGEE. DNA of the CDR3: TGTGCCAGCAGCGGAGCGGGAGGGGGATACGAGCAGTACTTC. Translating it yields CASSGAGGGYEQYF.

A single count supports this clone. The V gene is TRBV9, the J gene TRBJ2-1; the match to TRBD2 covers 8 bases. J gave up 4 bases and V 5 bases, and 8 bases lay outside the gene matches. The germline gives CDR1 SGDLS, CDR2 YYNGEE. This CDR3 spans 15 amino acids. Here the CDR3 DNA reads TGTGCCAGCAGGGAGACGGGAGGGGGTTACAATGAGCAGTTCTTC. Its protein product is CASRETGGGYNEQFF.

J is TRBJ2-5 and V is TRBV4-1; 10 nucleotides agree with TRBD2. Germline V gene data show CDR1 as MGHRA and CDR2 as YSYEKL. CDR3 size: 14 residues. The V gene end was trimmed by 0 bases and the J gene end by 7 bases; junction bases not matched to a gene: 2. The DNA of the CDR3 is TGCGCCAGCAGCCAAGAAGCGGGAGGGACGACCCAGTACTTC. Translation gives CASSQEAGGTTQYF.

This chain links TRBV27 with TRBJ2-7; a possible D gene is TRBD1 (5 bases). Germline V lookup: CDR1 MNHEY, CDR2 SMNVEV (reference sequence). The CDR3 contains 12 residues. V shed 5 bases and J shed 10 bases, with 15 bases lying between them. CDR3 sequence (DNA): TGTGCCAGCAGTCCCGACGCCAGGGCTCAGTACTTC. Translation: CASSPDARAQYF.

CDR3 residues: CASSEGLAGLKQWGQFF. The CDR3 coding sequence is TGTGCCAGCAGTGAGGGACTAGCGGGCCTAAAACAATGGGGGCAGTTCTTC. The J gene is TRBJ2-1, the V gene TRBV6-1; 12 bases are a match to TRBD2. CDR1 is MNHNS and CDR2 is SASEGT in the germline V gene. The V segment lost 3 bases and the J segment 12 bases; nucleotides outside the gene matches: 15. The CDR3 covers 17 residues.